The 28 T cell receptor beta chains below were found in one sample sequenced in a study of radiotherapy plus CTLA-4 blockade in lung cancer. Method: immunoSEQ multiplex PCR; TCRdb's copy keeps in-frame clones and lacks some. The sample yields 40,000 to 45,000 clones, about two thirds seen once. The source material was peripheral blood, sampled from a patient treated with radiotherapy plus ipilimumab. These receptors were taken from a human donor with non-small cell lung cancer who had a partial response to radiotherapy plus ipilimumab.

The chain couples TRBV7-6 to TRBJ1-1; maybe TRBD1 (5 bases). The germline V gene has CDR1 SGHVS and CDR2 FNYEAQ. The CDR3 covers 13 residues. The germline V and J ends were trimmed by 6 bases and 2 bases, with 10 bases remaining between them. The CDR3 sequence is CASSSDSNTEAFF. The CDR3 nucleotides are TGTGCCAGCAGTTCTGACAGTAACACTGAAGCTTTCTTT.

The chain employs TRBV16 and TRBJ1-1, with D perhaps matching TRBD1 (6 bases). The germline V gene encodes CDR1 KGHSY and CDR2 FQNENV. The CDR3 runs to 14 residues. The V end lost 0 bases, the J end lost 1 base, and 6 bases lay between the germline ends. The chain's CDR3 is CASSQSRGNTEAFF. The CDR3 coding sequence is TGTGCCAGCAGCCAATCCAGGGGGAACACTGAAGCTTTCTTT.

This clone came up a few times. In DNA, the CDR3 is TGTGCCCTCACCGGGACAGGGTCCTACGAGCAGTACTTC. Protein product: CALTGTGSYEQYF. This chain connects TRBV2 to TRBJ2-7; the match to TRBD1 covers 9 bases. J lost 1 base, V lost 11 bases, and 6 bases had no gene match. The CDR3 has 13 amino acids. Germline V gives CDR1 SNHLY, CDR2 FYNNEI.

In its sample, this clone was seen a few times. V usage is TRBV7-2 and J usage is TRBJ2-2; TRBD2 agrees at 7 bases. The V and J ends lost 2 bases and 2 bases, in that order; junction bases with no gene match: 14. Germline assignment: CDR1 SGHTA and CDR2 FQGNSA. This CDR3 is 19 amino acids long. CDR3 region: CASSLRTKGSGVNTGELFF. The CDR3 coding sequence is TGTGCCAGCAGCTTAAGGACCAAGGGGAGCGGGGTAAACACCGGGGAGCTGTTTTTT.

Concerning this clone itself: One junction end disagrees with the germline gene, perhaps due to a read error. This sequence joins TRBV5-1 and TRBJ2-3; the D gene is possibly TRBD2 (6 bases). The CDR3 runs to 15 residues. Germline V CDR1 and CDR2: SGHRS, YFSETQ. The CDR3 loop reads CASSAGGATTYTQYF. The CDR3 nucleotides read TGCGCCAGCAGCGCGGGCGGGGCAACCACATATACGCAGTATTTT.

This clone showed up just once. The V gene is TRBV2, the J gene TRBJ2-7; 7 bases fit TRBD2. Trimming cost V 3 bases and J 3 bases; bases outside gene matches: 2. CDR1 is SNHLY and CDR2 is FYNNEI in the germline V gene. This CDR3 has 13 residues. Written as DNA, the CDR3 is TGTGCCAGCAGTGATCCTAGCGGCTACGAGCAGTACTTC. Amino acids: CASSDPSGYEQYF.

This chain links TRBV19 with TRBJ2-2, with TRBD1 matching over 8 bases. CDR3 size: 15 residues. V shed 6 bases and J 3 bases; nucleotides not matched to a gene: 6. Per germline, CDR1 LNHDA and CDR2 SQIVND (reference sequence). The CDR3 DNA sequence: TGTGCCAGTAGGGAGCTGGGACAGGACACCGGGGAGCTGTTTTTT. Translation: CASRELGQDTGELFF. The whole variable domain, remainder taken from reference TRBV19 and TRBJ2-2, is DGGITQSPKYLFRKEGQNVTLSCEQNLNHDAMYWYRQDPGQGLRLIYYSQIVNDFQKGDIAEGYSVSREKKESFPLTVTSAQKNPTAFYLCASRELGQDTGELFFGEGSRLTVL.

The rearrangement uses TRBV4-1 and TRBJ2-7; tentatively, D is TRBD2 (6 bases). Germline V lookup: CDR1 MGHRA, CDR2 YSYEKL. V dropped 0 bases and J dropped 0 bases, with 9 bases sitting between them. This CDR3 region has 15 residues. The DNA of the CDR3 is TGCGCCAGCAGCCAAGAGACGGGGGACTCCTACGAGCAGTACTTC. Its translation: CASSQETGDSYEQYF.

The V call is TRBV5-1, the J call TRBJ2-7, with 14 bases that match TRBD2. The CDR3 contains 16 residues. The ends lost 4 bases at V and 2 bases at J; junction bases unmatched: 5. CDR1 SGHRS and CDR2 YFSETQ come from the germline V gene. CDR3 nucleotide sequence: TGCGCCAGCAGCACTGGACTAGCGGGGGGCCCCTACGAGCAGTACTTC. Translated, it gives CASSTGLAGGPYEQYF. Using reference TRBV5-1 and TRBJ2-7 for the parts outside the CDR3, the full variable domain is KAGVTQTPRYLIKTRGQQVTLSCSPISGHRSVSWYQQTPGQGLQFLFEYFSETQRNKGNFPGRFSGRQFSNSRSEMNVSTLELGDSALYLCASSTGLAGGPYEQYFGPGTRLTVT.

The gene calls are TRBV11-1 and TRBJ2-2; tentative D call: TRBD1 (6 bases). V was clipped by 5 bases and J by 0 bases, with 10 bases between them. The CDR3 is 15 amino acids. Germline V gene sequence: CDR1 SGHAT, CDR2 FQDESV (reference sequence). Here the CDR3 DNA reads TGTGCCAGCAGCCCCCGGACAGCGAACACCGGGGAGCTGTTTTTT. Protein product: CASSPRTANTGELFF.

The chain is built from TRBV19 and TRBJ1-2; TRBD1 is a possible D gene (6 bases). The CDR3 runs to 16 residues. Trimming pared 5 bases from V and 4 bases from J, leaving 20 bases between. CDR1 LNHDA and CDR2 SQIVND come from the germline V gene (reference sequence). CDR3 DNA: TGTGCCAGTAGTGGGGGAACAGGGAGTCCTCTCTATGGCTACACCTTC. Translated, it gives CASSGGTGSPLYGYTF.

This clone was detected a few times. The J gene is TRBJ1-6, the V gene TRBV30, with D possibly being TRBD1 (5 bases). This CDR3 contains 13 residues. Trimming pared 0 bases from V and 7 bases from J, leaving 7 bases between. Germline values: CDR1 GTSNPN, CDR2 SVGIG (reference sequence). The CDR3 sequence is CAWSVPGNSPLHF. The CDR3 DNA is TGTGCCTGGAGTGTCCCAGGGAATTCACCCCTCCACTTT.

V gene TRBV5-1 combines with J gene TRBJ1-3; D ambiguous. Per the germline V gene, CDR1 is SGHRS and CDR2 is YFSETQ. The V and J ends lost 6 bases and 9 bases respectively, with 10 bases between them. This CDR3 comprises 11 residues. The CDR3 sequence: CASKQDSTIYF. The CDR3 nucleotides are TGCGCCAGCAAGCAAGATAGCACCATATATTTT.

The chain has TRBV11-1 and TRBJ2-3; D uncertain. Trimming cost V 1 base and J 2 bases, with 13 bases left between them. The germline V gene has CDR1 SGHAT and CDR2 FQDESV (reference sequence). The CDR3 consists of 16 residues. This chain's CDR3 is CASSLVSGGSTDTQYF. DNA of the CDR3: TGTGCCAGCAGCTTAGTTAGTGGCGGTTCCACAGATACGCAGTATTTT. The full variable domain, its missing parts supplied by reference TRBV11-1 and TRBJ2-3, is EAEVAQSPRYKITEKSQAVAFWCDPISGHATLYWYRQILGQGPELLVQFQDESVVDDSQLPKDRFSAERLKGVDSTLKIQPAELGDSAMYLCASSLVSGGSTDTQYFGPGTRLTVL.

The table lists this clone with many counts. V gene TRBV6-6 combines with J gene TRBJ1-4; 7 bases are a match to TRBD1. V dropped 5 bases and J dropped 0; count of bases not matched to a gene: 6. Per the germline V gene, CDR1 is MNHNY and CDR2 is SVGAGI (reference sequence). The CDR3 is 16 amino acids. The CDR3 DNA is TGTGCCAGCAGTACGAAAGGGACAGCAACTAATGAAAAACTGTTTTTT. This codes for CASSTKGTATNEKLFF.

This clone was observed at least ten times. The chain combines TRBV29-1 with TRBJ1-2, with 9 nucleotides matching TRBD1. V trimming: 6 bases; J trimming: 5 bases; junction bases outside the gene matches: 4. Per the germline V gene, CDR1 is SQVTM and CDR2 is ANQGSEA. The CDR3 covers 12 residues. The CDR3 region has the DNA TGCAGCGTCCAAGGGACAGGGTATGGCTACACCTTC. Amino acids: CSVQGTGYGYTF.

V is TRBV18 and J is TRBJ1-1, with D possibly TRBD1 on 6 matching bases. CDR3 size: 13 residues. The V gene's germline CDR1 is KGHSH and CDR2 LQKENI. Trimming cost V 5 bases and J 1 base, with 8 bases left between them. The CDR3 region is CASSGQSNTEAFF. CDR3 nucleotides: TGTGCCAGCTCAGGACAGTCGAACACTGAAGCTTTCTTT.

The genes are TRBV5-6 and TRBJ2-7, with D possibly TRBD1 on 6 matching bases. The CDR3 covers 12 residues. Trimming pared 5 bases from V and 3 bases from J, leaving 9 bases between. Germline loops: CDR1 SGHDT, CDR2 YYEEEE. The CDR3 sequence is CASRKQGYEQYF. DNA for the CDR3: TGTGCCAGCAGGAAACAGGGCTACGAGCAGTACTTC.

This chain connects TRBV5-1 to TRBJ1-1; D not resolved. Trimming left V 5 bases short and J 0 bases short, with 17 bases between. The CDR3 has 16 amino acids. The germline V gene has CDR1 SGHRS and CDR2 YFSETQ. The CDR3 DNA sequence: TGCGCCAGCAGTTCGGGTAGACGTCCCATGAACACTGAAGCTTTCTTT. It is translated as CASSSGRRPMNTEAFF.

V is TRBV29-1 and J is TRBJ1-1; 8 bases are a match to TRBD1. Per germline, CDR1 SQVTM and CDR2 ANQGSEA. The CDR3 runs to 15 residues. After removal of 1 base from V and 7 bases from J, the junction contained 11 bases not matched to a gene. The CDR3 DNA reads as TGCAGCGTTGAAGCGGGGGGCAGGGGGCTGGGTGAAGCTTTCTTT. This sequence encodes CSVEAGGRGLGEAFF.

This chain's CDR3 is CASSPGLAGTGELFF. The CDR3 DNA reads as TGTGCCAGCAGCCCCGGACTAGCAGGCACCGGGGAGCTGTTTTTT. The J gene is TRBJ2-2, the V gene TRBV9, with 8 bases identical to TRBD2. The junction had 6 bases not matched to a gene; V was cut back by 4 bases and J by 4 bases. The CDR3 covers 15 residues. Germline V gives CDR1 SGDLS, CDR2 YYNGEE. The full variable domain, its missing parts supplied by reference TRBV9 and TRBJ2-2, is DSGVTQTPKHLITATGQRVTLRCSPRSGDLSVYWYQQSLDQGLQFLIQYYNGEERAKGNILERFSAQQFPDLHSELNLSSLELGDSALYFCASSPGLAGTGELFFGEGSRLTVL.

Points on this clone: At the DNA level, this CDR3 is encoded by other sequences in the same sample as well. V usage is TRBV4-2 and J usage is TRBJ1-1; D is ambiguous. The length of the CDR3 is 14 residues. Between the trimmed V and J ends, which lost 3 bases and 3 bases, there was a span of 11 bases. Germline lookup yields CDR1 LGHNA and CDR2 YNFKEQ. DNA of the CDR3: TGTGCCAGCAGCCACGCAGGTCTTGACACTGAAGCTTTCTTT. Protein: CASSHAGLDTEAFF.

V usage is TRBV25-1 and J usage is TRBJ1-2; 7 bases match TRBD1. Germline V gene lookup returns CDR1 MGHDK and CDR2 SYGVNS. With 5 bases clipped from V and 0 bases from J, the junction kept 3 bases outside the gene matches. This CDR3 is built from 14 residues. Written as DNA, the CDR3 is TGTGCCAGCAGTCGACAGGGCGCTAACTATGGCTACACCTTC. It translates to CASSRQGANYGYTF.

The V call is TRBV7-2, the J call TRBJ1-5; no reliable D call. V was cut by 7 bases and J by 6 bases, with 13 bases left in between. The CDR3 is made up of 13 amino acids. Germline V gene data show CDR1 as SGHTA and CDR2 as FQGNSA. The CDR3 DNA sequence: TGTGCCAGCAACTCCGATGTGCGTCAGCCCCAGCATTTT. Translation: CASNSDVRQPQHF.

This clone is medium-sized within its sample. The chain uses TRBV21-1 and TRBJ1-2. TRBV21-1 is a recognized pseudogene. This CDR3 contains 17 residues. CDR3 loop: CASSHPHPDRANYGYTF. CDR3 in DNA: TGTGCCAGCAGCCACCCCCACCCAGATCGGGCTAACTATGGCTACACCTTC.

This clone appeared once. CDR3 residues: CASSSAGEQETQYF. The CDR3, as DNA: TGTGCCAGCAGTTCAGCGGGGGAACAAGAGACCCAGTACTTC. The genes are TRBV7-6 and TRBJ2-5; 8 bases match TRBD2. Germline CDR1 is SGHVS and CDR2 is FNYEAQ. Germline trimming cut 6 bases from V and 2 bases from J; bases unmatched to any gene: 5. CDR3 length: 14 amino acids. The variable domain in full, completed from reference TRBV7-6 and TRBJ2-5, reads GAGVSQSPRYKVTKRGQDVALRCDPISGHVSLYWYRQALGQGPEFLTYFNYEAQQDKSGLPNDRFSAERPEGSISTLTIQRTEQRDSAMYRCASSSAGEQETQYFGPGTRLLVL.

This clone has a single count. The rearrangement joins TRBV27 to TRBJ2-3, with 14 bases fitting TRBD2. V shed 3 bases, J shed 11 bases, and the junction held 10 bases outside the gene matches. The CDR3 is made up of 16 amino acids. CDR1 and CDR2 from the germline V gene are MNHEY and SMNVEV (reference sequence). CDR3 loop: CASSLGGLAGEGGQYF. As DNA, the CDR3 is TGTGCCAGCAGTTTGGGGGGACTAGCGGGGGAGGGAGGGCAGTATTTT.

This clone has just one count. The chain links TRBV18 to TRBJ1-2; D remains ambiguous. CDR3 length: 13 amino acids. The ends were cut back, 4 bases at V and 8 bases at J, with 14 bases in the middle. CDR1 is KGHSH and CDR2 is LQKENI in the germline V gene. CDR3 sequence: CASSLLPGYGYTF. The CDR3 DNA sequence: TGTGCCAGCTCACTCCTCCCCGGTTACGGCTACACCTTC.